A single sample gave rise to the 16 T cell receptor beta chains below, sequenced in a study of T cell responses to AZD1222 COVID-19 vaccine. TCRdb's table, derived via immunoSEQ multiplex PCR, lists solely in-frame clones and lacks some. The sample holds fewer than 150,000 clones, over 65% seen once. The sample consisted of peripheral blood, taken on day 0 of AZD1222 vaccination. These receptors all stem from an adult in good health.

The CDR3 reads CASSISGAGQPQHF. The CDR3 region has the DNA TGTGCCAGTAGTATATCAGGGGCGGGTCAGCCCCAGCATTTT. V is TRBV19 and J is TRBJ1-5; maybe TRBD1 (6 bases). Looked up from germline, CDR1 is LNHDA and CDR2 is SQIVND (reference sequence). The V and J ends lost 2 bases and 6 bases respectively, with 11 bases between them. The CDR3 is 14 residues long.

V usage is TRBV7-9 and J usage is TRBJ2-3; 7 nucleotides align to TRBD2. Germline loops: CDR1 SEHNR, CDR2 FQNEAQ (reference sequence). V shed 2 bases, J shed 2 bases, and the junction held 16 bases outside the gene matches. This CDR3 comprises 19 residues. The CDR3 sequence is CASSLKGWAGELFTDTQYF. The CDR3 DNA is TGTGCCAGCAGCTTAAAGGGGTGGGCGGGGGAGTTATTCACAGATACGCAGTATTTT.

This clone was counted once. The chain employs TRBV28 and TRBJ2-7; 9 nucleotides line up with TRBD1. The CDR3 runs 17 residues. The trim removed 2 bases at V and 3 bases at J, leaving 11 bases unmatched. Germline-derived CDR1 and CDR2 are MDHEN and SYDVKM. For the CDR3, the DNA is TGTGCCAGCAGTTTAAACCCCCACAGGGGGCAGTACTACGAGCAGTACTTC. Amino acids: CASSLNPHRGQYYEQYF.

The rearrangement joins TRBV9 to TRBJ2-5; TRBD1 matches at 8 bases. The germline V gene has CDR1 SGDLS and CDR2 YYNGEE. Germline trimming cut 2 bases from V and 4 bases from J; bases unmatched to any gene: 1. This CDR3 has 13 amino acids. The CDR3 protein is CASSVQGAETQYF. CDR3 in DNA: TGTGCCAGCAGCGTGCAGGGGGCAGAGACCCAGTACTTC.

J is TRBJ1-2 and V is TRBV6-5; 11 nucleotides line up with TRBD1. Germline V gene data show CDR1 as MNHEY and CDR2 as SVGAGI. The length of the CDR3 is 15 residues. V lost 6 bases to trimming and J lost 6 bases; unmatched junction nucleotides: 9. CDR3 loop: CASRIGQGARHGYTF. CDR3 coding DNA: TGTGCCAGCAGGATCGGACAGGGGGCGCGACATGGCTACACCTTC.

The chain carries TRBV9 and TRBJ2-2, with 9 bases matching TRBD1. The CDR3 is 16 residues long. J was trimmed by 2 bases and V by 3 bases; bases with no gene match: 5. The germline V gene has CDR1 SGDLS and CDR2 YYNGEE. CDR3 region: CASSGRTGVNTGELFF. The CDR3 region has the DNA TGTGCCAGCAGCGGACGGACAGGGGTTAACACCGGGGAGCTGTTTTTT.

This sequence joins TRBV7-9 and TRBJ1-1; no reliable D call. The ends were cut back, 3 bases at V and 5 bases at J, with 7 bases in the middle. The CDR3 contains 12 residues. Per germline, CDR1 SEHNR and CDR2 FQNEAQ (reference sequence). The CDR3 DNA reads as TGTGCCAGCAGCTTTGGGGTGACTGAAGCTTTCTTT. It translates to CASSFGVTEAFF.

V gene TRBV5-4 combines with J gene TRBJ1-5; D is unresolved. The CDR3 extends over 14 amino acids. CDR1 is SGHNT and CDR2 is YYREEE in the germline V gene (reference sequence). V lost 0 bases, J lost 5 bases, and 9 bases lay in between. CDR3 in DNA: TGTGCCAGCAGCTTGGAAGGCGGAGATCAGCCCCAGCATTTT. Protein product: CASSLEGGDQPQHF.

This chain uses TRBV6-2 or TRBV6-3 with TRBJ2-7; D is possibly TRBD1 or TRBD2 (5 bases each). V lost 6 bases and J 0 bases, leaving 21 bases between the germline ends. The CDR3 runs to 17 residues. Germline CDR1 is MNHEY and CDR2 is SVGEGT. The DNA for the CDR3 is TGTGCCAGCAGCCCTTCCTGGGGAACCGGGGCCTCCTACGAGCAGTACTTC. It encodes CASSPSWGTGASYEQYF.

The chain recombines TRBV5-4 with TRBJ1-4; D ambiguous. V gave up 0 bases and J gave up 7 bases, with 7 bases separating them. This CDR3 contains 13 residues. Per the germline V gene, CDR1 is SGHNT and CDR2 is YYREEE (reference sequence). DNA for the CDR3: TGTGCCAGCAGCTTGGAATGGGGTGAAAAACTGTTTTTT. It specifies CASSLEWGEKLFF.

This clone showed up just a few times. The rearrangement uses TRBV20-1 and TRBJ1-1, with D perhaps TRBD1 (5 bases). CDR1 DFQATT and CDR2 SNEGSKA come from the germline V gene (reference sequence). CDR3 length equals 11 residues. The V gene lost 1 base and the J gene lost 11 bases, with 11 bases spanning the gap. This CDR3 reads CSARGGEGAFF. CDR3 coding DNA: TGCAGTGCTAGAGGTGGAGAGGGGGCTTTCTTT.

This chain links TRBV14 with TRBJ2-2; D is uncertain. The CDR3 length is 13 residues. The germline V gene encodes CDR1 SGHDN and CDR2 FVKESK. The V gene lost 4 bases and the J gene lost 8 bases, with 11 bases spanning the gap. The CDR3 loop is CASSRPAHGELFF. The CDR3 region has the DNA TGTGCCAGCAGCCGCCCCGCCCATGGGGAGCTGTTTTTT. Combining the CDR3 with reference TRBV14 and TRBJ2-2 gives the whole variable domain EAGVTQFPSHSVIEKGQTVTLRCDPISGHDNLYWYRRVMGKEIKFLLHFVKESKQDESGMPNNRFLAERTGGTYSTLKVQPAELEDSGVYFCASSRPAHGELFFGEGSRLTVL.

CDR3 in DNA: TGTGCCAGCAGCCACGGTCTTAATGAAAAACTGTTTTTT. Amino acid sequence: CASSHGLNEKLFF. The V and J genes are TRBV27 and TRBJ1-4; D is undetermined. Trimming shortened V by 6 bases and J by 4 bases, and 9 bases separated the two germline ends. From germline, CDR1 is MNHEY and CDR2 SMNVEV (reference sequence). CDR3 length: 13 residues.

The chain uses TRBV9 and TRBJ1-6; no reliable D call. CDR1 SGDLS and CDR2 YYNGEE come from the germline V gene. V lost 0 bases, J lost 8 bases, and 9 bases lay in between. The CDR3 sequence is 14 residues long. The CDR3 nucleotides read TGTGCCAGCAGCGTAGGGGCAGGTGATTCACCCCTCCACTTT. Residues: CASSVGAGDSPLHF. The entire variable domain, with the rest obtained from reference TRBV9 and TRBJ1-6, is as follows: DSGVTQTPKHLITATGQRVTLRCSPRSGDLSVYWYQQSLDQGLQFLIQYYNGEERAKGNILERFSAQQFPDLHSELNLSSLELGDSALYFCASSVGAGDSPLHFGNGTRLTVT.

The rearrangement uses TRBV10-3 and TRBJ1-1, with D perhaps matching TRBD1 (5 bases). The CDR3 runs to 14 residues. V lost 10 bases and J lost 1, with 16 bases in between. CDR1 is ENHRY and CDR2 is SYGVKD in the germline V gene. CDR3 in amino acids: CATWGEEGNTEAFF. The CDR3, as DNA: TGTGCCACCTGGGGGGAGGAAGGGAACACTGAAGCTTTCTTT.

The chain employs TRBV12-5 and TRBJ2-3; 9 bases align to TRBD1. The CDR3 length is 15 residues. CDR1 is LGHNT and CDR2 is FRNRAP in the germline V gene. J gave up 4 bases and V 6 bases, and 8 bases lay outside the gene matches. The CDR3 coding sequence is TGTGCTAGTGGGACAGGGGGGTTTGGGGCAGATACGCAGTATTTT. Protein: CASGTGGFGADTQYF.